The next 12 T cell receptor beta chains were all read from a single sample in a study of memory CD4+ T cells and cytomegalovirus serostatus. Single viable CD3+CD4+CD8-CD45RO+ cells were sorted as the memory CD4+ T cells. Assay: immunoSEQ multiplex PCR; the TCRdb copy retains only in-frame clones and omits some. The sample has around 57,000 clones, 80% seen once. Source material: memory CD4+ T cells from blood. These receptors originate from an adult in good health and CMV-seronegative. Some clones in this sample may be carry-over from other donors' samples.

The table lists this clone with a few counts. The gene calls are TRBV5-1 and TRBJ2-7; 8 bases fit TRBD1. The J segment lost 6 bases and the V segment lost 1 base, leaving 3 bases of the junction unmatched. Per germline, CDR1 SGHRS and CDR2 YFSETQ. This CDR3 has 13 residues. CDR3 coding DNA: TGCGCCAGCAGCTTGTTCACAGGGGGCGAGCAGTACTTC. Residues: CASSLFTGGEQYF.

This clone appeared once. The chain has TRBV5-6 and TRBJ2-5; D may be TRBD1 or TRBD2 (5 bases each). Deletions cut 3 bases from V and 2 bases from J, with 8 bases between. From germline, CDR1 is SGHDT and CDR2 YYEEEE. The CDR3 contains 13 residues. The DNA for the CDR3 is TGTGCCAGCAGCTCAGGGACGCAAGAGACCCAGTACTTC. This translates into CASSSGTQETQYF.

The chain uses TRBV18 and TRBJ2-3; D ambiguous. The germline V and J ends were trimmed by 1 base and 6 bases, with 8 bases remaining between them. This CDR3 spans 13 amino acids. The V gene's germline CDR1 is KGHSH and CDR2 LQKENI. CDR3 sequence (DNA): TGTGCCAGCTCACCACAGGCCGGCGATACGCAGTATTTT. Residues: CASSPQAGDTQYF.

The chain links TRBV6-5 to TRBJ1-2, with 7 bases that match TRBD1. The CDR3 loop spans 13 amino acids. Looked up from germline, CDR1 is MNHEY and CDR2 is SVGAGI. J lost 8 bases, V lost 6 bases, and 9 bases had no gene match. This CDR3 is CASSPQGPGGYTF. The CDR3 coding sequence is TGTGCCAGCAGCCCACAGGGGCCCGGGGGCTACACCTTC.

The V call is TRBV13, the J call TRBJ2-1; tentative D call: TRBD2 (6 bases). Trimming took 5 bases from V and 8 from J, leaving 25 bases between them. The CDR3 has 17 amino acids. The germline gives CDR1 PRHDT, CDR2 FYEKMQ (reference sequence). CDR3 amino acids: CASSQSSGAGTPYEQFF. The CDR3 DNA reads as TGTGCCAGCAGCCAGTCCTCCGGGGCCGGGACTCCCTATGAGCAGTTCTTC.

Remarks on this clone: Other DNA variants within this sample encode the same CDR3. J is TRBJ1-2 and V is TRBV4-3; a weak D match, TRBD1 (6 bases). Germline V gives CDR1 LGHNA, CDR2 YSLEER. Trimming left V 5 bases short and J 5 bases short, with 15 bases between. This CDR3 is built from 14 residues. For the CDR3, the DNA is TGCGCCAGCAGCGTAAACAGGGAGGGGTATGGCTACACCTTC. Translating gives CASSVNREGYGYTF.

The chain employs TRBV5-1 and TRBJ2-1, with D possibly TRBD2 on 5 matching bases. The CDR3 length is 14 residues. The V and J ends lost 2 bases and 6 bases respectively, with 12 bases between them. Germline-derived CDR1 and CDR2 are SGHRS and YFSETQ. The CDR3 coding sequence is TGCGCCAGCAGCTTTGGTCCTAGCTTCAATGAGCAGTTCTTC. Residues: CASSFGPSFNEQFF.

DNA for the CDR3: TGTGCCAGCAGCCCGGGCGGTGGGGCCGCGGATACGCAGTATTTT. It specifies CASSPGGGAADTQYF. This sequence joins TRBV5-4 and TRBJ2-3, with D perhaps matching TRBD1 (5 bases). CDR1 and CDR2 from the germline V gene are SGHNT and YYREEE (reference sequence). The length of the CDR3 is 15 residues. V was trimmed by 4 bases and J by 6 bases, leaving 18 bases between them.

The chain recombines TRBV18 with TRBJ1-4; D possibly corresponds to TRBD1 (5 bases). This CDR3 has 16 amino acids. Per germline, CDR1 KGHSH and CDR2 LQKENI. V was clipped by 6 bases and J by 0 bases, with 14 bases between them. Here the CDR3 DNA reads TGTGCCAGCTCCCCCTTCGGGGGTACAACTAATGAAAAACTGTTTTTT. Translated, it gives CASSPFGGTTNEKLFF. Together with reference TRBV18 and TRBJ1-4, the CDR3 gives the full variable domain: NAGVMQNPRHLVRRRGQEARLRCSPMKGHSHVYWYRQLPEEGLKFMVYLQKENIIDESGMPKERFSAEFPKEGPSILRIQQVVRGDSAAYFCASSPFGGTTNEKLFFGSGTQLSVL.

The V gene is TRBV6-5, the J gene TRBJ1-3; D gene ambiguous. CDR3 size: 15 residues. V was pared by 5 bases and J by 4 bases, with 15 bases between. CDR1 and CDR2 (germline): MNHEY, SVGAGI. The CDR3: CASSLAPGPGNTIYF. CDR3 coding DNA: TGTGCCAGCAGTCTCGCTCCTGGGCCGGGAAACACCATATATTTT.

The chain recombines TRBV5-1 with TRBJ2-6; perhaps TRBD2 as D (6 bases). There are 17 residues in the CDR3. Germline V lookup: CDR1 SGHRS, CDR2 YFSETQ. Deletions cut 4 bases from V and 2 bases from J, with 16 bases between. The DNA for the CDR3 is TGCGCCAGCAGCCCCCGGGCACGGGGGACTGGGGCCAACGTCCTGACTTTC. It codes for CASSPRARGTGANVLTF.

This chain joins TRBV11-2 and TRBJ2-7, with TRBD1 matching 7 bases. V trimming: 1 base; J trimming: 3 bases; junction bases outside the gene matches: 6. Germline V gives CDR1 SGHAT, CDR2 FQNNGV. The CDR3 is 15 amino acids. CDR3 amino acids: CASSLAGDSNYEQYF. CDR3 DNA: TGTGCCAGCAGCTTAGCAGGGGACAGCAACTACGAGCAGTACTTC.